The rows below give T cell receptor beta chains drawn from one sample of a study of T cells in Graves' hyperthyroidism and ophthalmopathy. Via MiXCR, TCRdb re-called the multiplex PCR reads, giving one row per CDR3 protein. This sample has more than 350,000 distinct CDR3 sequences, with roughly 15% found just once. The specimen sequenced was blood. The receptor set was obtained from an older woman with Graves' ophthalmopathy. Each CDR3 is given with its conserved first and last residue. The D gene is left open where the match is weak. Size tells how often a clone was seen (once, few, many) or the class of an expanded clone, and some rows leave it out.

TRBV20-1	many	TRBJ2-2	-	CARRVGGPTGELFF	TGCGCTCGGAGAGTGGGGGGTCCCACCGGGGAGCTGTTTTTT
TRBV20-1	many	TRBJ2-5	-	CSARGPGGDQYF	TGCAGTGCTAGGGGACCCGGCGGCGACCAGTACTTC
TRBV20-1	many	TRBJ1-2	-	CSASHINYGYTF	TGCAGTGCTAGCCACATTAACTATGGCTACACCTTC
TRBV20-1	few	TRBJ2-3	TRBD1	CSARAQGPTDTQYF	TGCAGTGCTAGAGCACAGGGGCCTACAGATACGCAGTATTTT
TRBV4-1	many	TRBJ2-5	-	CASSQAVFQETQYF	TGCGCCAGCAGCCAGGCCGTGTTCCAAGAGACCCAGTACTTC
TRBV28	many	TRBJ2-7	TRBD1	CASSGRDRDAYEQYF	TGTGCCAGCAGTGGCCGGGACAGGGACGCCTACGAGCAGTACTTC
TRBV7-8	many	TRBJ2-1	-	CASSSSLAGPYNEQFF	TGTGCCAGCAGCTCGTCGCTAGCAGGACCCTACAATGAGCAGTTCTTC
TRBV20-1	many	TRBJ2-7	TRBD2	CSAPPAGDREQYF	TGCAGTGCCCCCCCAGCGGGAGATCGCGAGCAGTACTTC
TRBV7-9	-	TRBJ2-3	-	CASSLRGRVADTQYF	TGTGCCAGCAGCTTACGTGGAAGAGTTGCAGATACGCAGTATTTT
TRBV27	many	TRBJ2-1	TRBD2	CASSWGTKSYNEQFF	TGTGCCAGCAGTTGGGGGACTAAATCCTACAATGAGCAGTTCTTC
TRBV12-3/TRBV12-4	-	TRBJ2-3	-	CASSTETGPSWGTQYF	TGTGCCAGCAGTACTGAGACAGGACCATCGTGGGGTACGCAGTATTTT
TRBV27	many	TRBJ2-3	-	CASSLGHRAADTQYF	TGTGCCAGCAGTTTGGGCCACCGAGCCGCAGATACGCAGTATTTT
TRBV20-1	many	TRBJ2-7	TRBD1	CSAPPGQGNEQYF	TGCAGTGCTCCGCCGGGACAGGGAAACGAGCAGTACTTC
TRBV11-2	many	TRBJ2-1	TRBD2	CASSLRAGEGIEQFF	TGTGCCAGCAGCTTAAGAGCGGGAGAGGGTATTGAGCAGTTCTTC
TRBV24-1	many	TRBJ1-2	-	CATSEPTGDSYGYTF	TGTGCCACCAGTGAGCCCACAGGAGATTCTTATGGCTACACCTTC
TRBV27	-	TRBJ1-6	-	CASPKANSPLHF	TGTGCCAGCCCCAAGGCGAATTCACCCCTCCACTTT
TRBV4-1	many	TRBJ2-3	-	CASRLTASGTQYF	TGCGCCAGCAGATTAACAGCTTCGGGTACGCAGTATTTT
TRBV6-1	many	TRBJ1-1	-	CASSRITRMNTEAFF	TGTGCCAGCAGTCGGATTACCCGTATGAACACTGAAGCTTTCTTT
TRBV7-9	many	TRBJ2-1	TRBD2	CASSLVVTGGPGSYNEQFF	TGTGCCAGCAGCTTAGTGGTAACGGGAGGGCCCGGCTCCTACAATGAGCAGTTCTTC
TRBV9	-	TRBJ1-3	-	CASSPSGQRTGNTIYF	TGTGCCAGCAGCCCATCGGGACAAAGAACTGGAAACACCATATATTTT
TRBV4-1	many	TRBJ2-2	-	CASSPQASANTGELFF	TGCGCCAGCAGCCCACAGGCGAGCGCGAACACCGGGGAGCTGTTTTTT
TRBV7-2	many	TRBJ2-7	-	CASSHTSTYEQYF	TGTGCCAGCAGCCACACTAGTACCTACGAGCAGTACTTC
TRBV6-4	once	TRBJ1-1	-	CASRDRDHTEAFF	TGTGCCAGCAGGGATCGGGATCACACTGAAGCTTTCTTT
TRBV20-1	-	TRBJ1-1	TRBD1	CSASDTGGRMNTEAFF	TGCAGTGCTAGCGATACAGGGGGGCGGATGAACACTGAAGCTTTCTTT
TRBV3-1	many	TRBJ2-7	-	CASSQAYEQYF	TGTGCCAGCAGCCAAGCCTACGAGCAGTACTTC
TRBV12-3/TRBV12-4	few	TRBJ1-6	-	CASSTQGRSPLHF	TGTGCCAGCAGCACCCAGGGGCGCTCACCCCTCCACTTT
TRBV30	-	TRBJ2-3	-	CAWSLKGSDTQYF	TGTGCCTGGAGTTTAAAGGGGTCAGATACGCAGTATTTT
TRBV11-2	many	TRBJ2-5	TRBD2	CASSLSGRAETQYF	TGTGCCAGCAGCCTTAGCGGGAGGGCCGAGACCCAGTACTTC
TRBV11-2	many	TRBJ2-7	TRBD1	CASSLWTGGPVEQYF	TGTGCCAGCAGCTTGTGGACAGGGGGCCCAGTTGAGCAGTACTTC